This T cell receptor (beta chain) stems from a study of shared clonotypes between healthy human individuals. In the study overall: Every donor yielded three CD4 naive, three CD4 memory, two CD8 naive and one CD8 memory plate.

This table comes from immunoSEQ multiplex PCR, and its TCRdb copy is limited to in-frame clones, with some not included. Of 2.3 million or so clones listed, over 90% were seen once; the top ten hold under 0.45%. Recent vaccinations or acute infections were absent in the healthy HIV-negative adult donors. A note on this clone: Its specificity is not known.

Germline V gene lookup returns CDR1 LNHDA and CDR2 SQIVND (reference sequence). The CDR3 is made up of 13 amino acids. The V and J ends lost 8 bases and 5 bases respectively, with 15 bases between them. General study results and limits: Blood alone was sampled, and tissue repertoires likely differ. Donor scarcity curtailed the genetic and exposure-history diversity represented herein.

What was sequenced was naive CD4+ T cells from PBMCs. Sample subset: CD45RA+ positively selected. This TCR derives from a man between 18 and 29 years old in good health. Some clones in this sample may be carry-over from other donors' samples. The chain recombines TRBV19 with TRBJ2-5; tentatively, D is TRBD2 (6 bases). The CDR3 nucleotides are TGTGCCAGTTGCTGGCGGGGCGGGGAGACCCAGTACTTC. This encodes CASCWRGGETQYF.